This T cell receptor (beta chain) was sequenced for a study of cytomegalovirus exposure and HLA in healthy donors. Primers for the PCR totalled 60 Vbeta and 13 Jbeta. This table comes from immunoSEQ multiplex PCR, and its TCRdb copy is limited to in-frame clones, with some not included. The profile shows 30,000 to 40,000 clones, approximately 75% of them singletons. Germline CDR1 is MDHEN and CDR2 is SYDVKM. This CDR3 region has 16 residues. The V gene end was trimmed by 5 bases and the J gene end by 6 bases; junction bases not matched to a gene: 10. This clonotype was sampled from a man aged 35-49 years in good health and CMV-seronegative. The sequenced sample consisted of PBMCs. This chain links TRBV28 with TRBJ1-1; 12 bases map to TRBD1. This CDR3 reads CASSKPGQGAVAEAFF. For the CDR3, the DNA is TGTGCCAGCAGTAAACCGGGACAGGGGGCGGTCGCTGAAGCTTTCTTT.